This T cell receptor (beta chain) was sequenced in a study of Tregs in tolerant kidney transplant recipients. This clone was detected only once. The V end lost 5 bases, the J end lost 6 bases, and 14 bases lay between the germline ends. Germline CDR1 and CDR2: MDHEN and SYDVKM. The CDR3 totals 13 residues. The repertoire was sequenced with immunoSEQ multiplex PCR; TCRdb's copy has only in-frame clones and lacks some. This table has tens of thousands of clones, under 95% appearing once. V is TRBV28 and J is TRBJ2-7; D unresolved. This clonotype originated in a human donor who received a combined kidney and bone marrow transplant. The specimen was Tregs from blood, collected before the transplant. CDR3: CASSPPGVLEQYF. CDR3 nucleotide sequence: TGTGCCAGCAGTCCTCCCGGCGTACTCGAGCAGTACTTC. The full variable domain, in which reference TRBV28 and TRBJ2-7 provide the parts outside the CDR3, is DVKVTQSSRYLVKRTGEKVFLECVQDMDHENMFWYRQDPGLGLRLIYFSYDVKMKEKGDIPEGYSVSREKKERFSLILESASTNQTSMYLCASSPPGVLEQYFGPGTRLTVT.